The 31 T cell receptor beta chains below were found in one sample sequenced in a study of blood T cell repertoires in COVID-19. Clones were read by immunoSEQ multiplex PCR, and TCRdb kept only the in-frame ones, dropping some. This sample carries about 170,000 clones, roughly 85% of them seen once, and the ten largest clones take roughly 10%. The material sequenced was peripheral blood. Receptors were obtained from a woman of 80 years or more with active or convalescent COVID-19.

This chain uses TRBV5-1 with TRBJ2-5; TRBD2 aligns across 7 bases. Germline CDR1 SGHRS, CDR2 YFSETQ. Trimming cost V 7 bases and J 9 bases; bases outside gene matches: 15. The CDR3 length is 14 residues. The CDR3 spells CASRPQGGAAAQYF. CDR3 in DNA: TGCGCCAGCCGTCCCCAGGGAGGGGCCGCAGCCCAGTACTTC.

V is TRBV3-1 (or the pseudogene TRBV3-2) and J is TRBJ1-6; no reliable D call. Germline assignment: CDR1 LGHDT and CDR2 YNNKEL (reference sequence). V lost 0 bases to trimming and J lost 7 bases, with 10 bases between them. CDR3 length: 15 residues. CDR3 coding DNA: TGTGCCAGCAGCCAAGATTGGACGGGAAATTCACCCCTCCACTTT. Amino acid sequence: CASSQDWTGNSPLHF.

The J gene is TRBJ1-5, the V gene TRBV5-5; maybe TRBD1 (5 bases). The CDR3 runs to 13 residues. V shed 4 bases and J shed 1 base, with 6 bases lying between them. CDR1 SGHKS and CDR2 YYEKEE come from the germline V gene (reference sequence). This CDR3 reads CASSRQSNQPQHF. CDR3 nucleotides: TGTGCCAGCAGCCGACAGAGCAATCAGCCCCAGCATTTT.

This chain links TRBV2 with TRBJ2-2; TRBD1 might be the D (6 bases). CDR1 SNHLY and CDR2 FYNNEI come from the germline V gene. Trimming left V 4 bases short and J 4 bases short, with 13 bases between. The CDR3 spans 15 residues. The CDR3 nucleotides are TGTGCCAGCAGTGGGCAGGGGTACACCACCGGGGAGCTGTTTTTT. Residues: CASSGQGYTTGELFF.

The chain has TRBV28 and TRBJ1-1, with D tentatively TRBD1 (5 bases). V was shortened by 8 bases and J by 5 bases, with 21 bases between the two germline ends. The CDR3 has 15 residues. The germline V gene has CDR1 MDHEN and CDR2 SYDVKM. The CDR3 DNA reads TGTGCCAGCTCAAACCTTGGAAGGGGCCAAACTGAAGCTTTCTTT. It yields the protein CASSNLGRGQTEAFF.

The V and J genes are TRBV4-1 and TRBJ1-2, with 7 bases identical to TRBD1. Germline CDR1 and CDR2: MGHRA and YSYEKL. The junction had 11 bases not matched to a gene; V was cut back by 2 bases and J by 2 bases. The CDR3 sequence is 17 residues long. DNA for the CDR3: TGCGCCAGCAGCCAATCAGGCGACAGGGCCGGAAACTATGGCTACACCTTC. Protein sequence: CASSQSGDRAGNYGYTF.

V is TRBV7-9 and J is TRBJ2-7; D gene unclear. This CDR3 is built from 12 residues. The germline V and J ends were trimmed by 3 bases and 6 bases, with 9 bases remaining between them. Germline V gene data show CDR1 as SEHNR and CDR2 as FQNEAQ (reference sequence). The CDR3 is CASSFAESEQYF. CDR3 bases: TGTGCCAGCAGCTTCGCGGAGTCCGAGCAGTACTTC.

The V and J genes are TRBV3-1 (or the pseudogene TRBV3-2) and TRBJ1-1; D not resolved. The V gene's germline CDR1 is LGHDT and CDR2 YNNKEL (reference sequence). Trimming removed 4 bases at V and 11 bases at J, with 14 bases between. The CDR3 spans 12 residues. Written as DNA, the CDR3 is TGTGCCAGCAGCCCCGGGTCTGAATGGGCTTTCTTT. Residues: CASSPGSEWAFF.

J is TRBJ1-1 and V is TRBV7-9; no clear D. The CDR3 runs 12 residues. CDR1 and CDR2 from the germline V gene are SEHNR and FQNEAQ (reference sequence). Deletions cut 7 bases from V and 1 base from J, with 7 bases between. This CDR3 is CASTRQNTEAFF. The DNA of the CDR3 is TGTGCCAGCACCCGACAGAACACTGAAGCTTTCTTT.

This chain links TRBV2 with TRBJ1-2, with a weak D call TRBD1 (5 bases). V dropped 1 base and J dropped 4 bases, with 13 bases sitting between them. The CDR3 runs to 15 residues. Germline values: CDR1 SNHLY, CDR2 FYNNEI. Written as DNA, the CDR3 is TGTGCCAGCAGTGAAGGGGGCAGGGTTGGCTATGGCTACACCTTC. Translation gives CASSEGGRVGYGYTF.

The chain joins TRBV6-5 to TRBJ2-5; D unresolved. Per the germline V gene, CDR1 is MNHEY and CDR2 is SVGAGI. The CDR3 runs 14 residues. Between the trimmed V and J ends, which lost 5 bases and 2 bases, there was a span of 12 bases. The CDR3 DNA follows: TGTGCCAGCAGTCTCCAGGTGTTACAAGAGACCCAGTACTTC. This sequence encodes CASSLQVLQETQYF.

This clone has just a few counts. The V gene is TRBV7-3, the J gene TRBJ2-2, with 8 bases matching TRBD2. CDR1 is SGHTA and CDR2 is FQGTGA in the germline V gene. The V and J ends lost 2 bases and 5 bases, in that order; junction bases with no gene match: 10. This CDR3 comprises 17 residues. CDR3 nucleotide sequence: TGTGCCAGCAGCTTAGGGGCGGGAGGTGGTGGAACCGGGGAGCTGTTTTTT. Protein: CASSLGAGGGGTGELFF.

The chain has TRBV5-1 and TRBJ1-1, with 7 positions matching TRBD1. Germline trimming cut 3 bases from V and 0 bases from J; bases unmatched to any gene: 5. The CDR3 has 15 residues. Looked up from germline, CDR1 is SGHRS and CDR2 is YFSETQ. The CDR3 region is CASSSQGVMNTEAFF. The CDR3 bases are TGCGCCAGCAGCTCTCAGGGGGTTATGAACACTGAAGCTTTCTTT.

The V gene is TRBV19, the J gene TRBJ1-3; D remains unclear. V lost 10 bases and J 9 bases, leaving 16 bases between the germline ends. Germline-derived CDR1 and CDR2 are LNHDA and SQIVND (reference sequence). The CDR3 length is 12 residues. The CDR3 here is CATRMYGGTIYF. CDR3 DNA: TGTGCCACCCGGATGTACGGAGGCACCATATATTTT.

This sequence joins TRBV28 and TRBJ1-4, with D unresolved. The CDR3 contains 17 residues. CDR1 is MDHEN and CDR2 is SYDVKM in the germline V gene. The germline V and J ends were trimmed by 5 bases and 7 bases, with 23 bases remaining between them. This CDR3 is CASSDQKETLLGEKLFF. For the CDR3, the DNA is TGTGCCAGCAGTGACCAAAAGGAGACCCTACTAGGTGAAAAACTGTTTTTT.

The chain employs TRBV18 and TRBJ2-3; TRBD2 matches 7 bases. With V trimmed by 5 bases and J by 1 base, 9 bases remained unmatched. From germline, CDR1 is KGHSH and CDR2 LQKENI. CDR3 length: 16 amino acids. CDR3 sequence: CASSNLGGPGTDTQYF. CDR3 coding DNA: TGTGCCAGCTCAAACTTGGGAGGGCCTGGCACAGATACGCAGTATTTT.

V gene TRBV19 combines with J gene TRBJ2-1; 8 nucleotides agree with TRBD2. With V trimmed by 6 bases and J by 8 bases, 12 bases remained unmatched. Germline-derived CDR1 and CDR2 are LNHDA and SQIVND (reference sequence). CDR3 size: 15 residues. The CDR3 coding sequence is TGTGCCAGTAGACCCAACCGGGAGGGAGGAGATGAGCAGTTCTTC. The encoded protein is CASRPNREGGDEQFF.

The chain has TRBV19 and TRBJ1-1; TRBD1 matches at 7 bases. The germline V gene has CDR1 LNHDA and CDR2 SQIVND (reference sequence). The CDR3 is made up of 16 amino acids. Trimming at V came to 4 bases and at J to 4 bases, leaving 12 bases not matched to a gene. For the CDR3, the DNA is TGTGCCAGTAGTAGGGAGCCGACAGGGTGGGCCACTGAAGCTTTCTTT. Protein: CASSREPTGWATEAFF.

This clone was seen a few times. V gene TRBV9 combines with J gene TRBJ1-2; no clear D gene. This CDR3 spans 14 amino acids. From germline, CDR1 is SGDLS and CDR2 YYNGEE. V was trimmed by 2 bases and J by 2 bases, leaving 10 bases between them. CDR3 DNA sequence: TGTGCCAGCAGCGTTCGTGACGGGAACTATGGCTACACCTTC. Amino acids: CASSVRDGNYGYTF.

The chain carries TRBV6-5 and TRBJ2-4, with 7 bases that match TRBD2. The junction had 12 bases not matched to a gene; V was cut back by 6 bases and J by 7 bases. The CDR3 consists of 15 residues. The germline CDR1 and CDR2 sequences are MNHEY and SVGAGI. The CDR3 nucleotides are TGTGCCAGCAGCCCCCCGGCGGGAGATCGGAACATTCAGTACTTC. Translating it yields CASSPPAGDRNIQYF.

The rearrangement uses TRBV5-1 and TRBJ2-5; a weak D match, TRBD2 (5 bases). V was pared by 0 bases and J by 1 base, with 16 bases between. The CDR3 has 17 residues. In germline, CDR1 is SGHRS, CDR2 YFSETQ. DNA for the CDR3: TGCGCCAGCAGCTTGGGTTTTGTTGAGGGCCCCCAAGAGACCCAGTACTTC. It yields the protein CASSLGFVEGPQETQYF.

The gene calls are TRBV9 and TRBJ1-2, with D possibly being TRBD1 (6 bases). CDR3 length: 15 amino acids. Germline V gene sequence: CDR1 SGDLS, CDR2 YYNGEE. The V and J ends lost 2 bases and 3 bases respectively, with 14 bases between them. Here the CDR3 reads CASSVYGSGDYGYTF. CDR3 nucleotide sequence: TGTGCCAGCAGCGTGTACGGGTCAGGGGACTATGGCTACACCTTC.

This chain connects TRBV5-5 to TRBJ1-6; a possible D gene is TRBD1 (5 bases). V lost 0 bases to trimming and J lost 5 bases, with 9 bases between them. Germline V gene sequence: CDR1 SGHKS, CDR2 YYEKEE (reference sequence). The CDR3 runs to 15 residues. CDR3 nucleotides: TGTGCCAGCAGCTTGGGACAGACCAATAATTCACCCCTCCACTTT. Protein product: CASSLGQTNNSPLHF. Full variable domain (missing parts from reference TRBV5-5 and TRBJ1-6): DAGVTQSPTHLIKTRGQQVTLRCSPISGHKSVSWYQQVLGQGPQFIFQYYEKEERGRGNFPDRFSARQFPNYSSELNVNALLLGDSALYLCASSLGQTNNSPLHFGNGTRLTVT.

This chain connects TRBV5-1 to TRBJ2-2, with D maybe TRBD1 (6 bases). CDR1 SGHRS and CDR2 YFSETQ come from the germline V gene. Trimming took 1 base from V and 3 from J, leaving 7 bases between them. The CDR3 runs to 14 residues. The chain's CDR3 is CASSLSGDTGELFF. CDR3 DNA sequence: TGCGCCAGCAGCTTGTCAGGGGACACCGGGGAGCTGTTTTTT.

The genes are TRBV7-9 and TRBJ2-1; 9 bases align to TRBD2. Germline trimming cut 0 bases from V and 2 bases from J; bases unmatched to any gene: 8. CDR3 length equals 18 residues. Germline lookup yields CDR1 SEHNR and CDR2 FQNEAQ (reference sequence). The CDR3 DNA sequence: TGTGCCAGCAGCTTAGCTAGCGGGAGTGGAACACCCTACAATGAGCAGTTCTTC. It translates to CASSLASGSGTPYNEQFF.

The chain has TRBV4-1 and TRBJ2-3; TRBD2 matches at 10 bases. The CDR3 covers 17 residues. With 4 bases clipped from V and 2 bases from J, the junction kept 9 bases outside the gene matches. Germline lookup yields CDR1 MGHRA and CDR2 YSYEKL. DNA of the CDR3: TGCGCCAGCAGCCGAGACTTAGCGGGAGGCCTCACAGATACGCAGTATTTT. Its protein product is CASSRDLAGGLTDTQYF.

This clone was seen a few times. The V and J genes are TRBV19 and TRBJ1-2; TRBD1 agrees at 7 bases. CDR1 LNHDA and CDR2 SQIVND come from the germline V gene (reference sequence). V shed 3 bases and J 5 bases; nucleotides not matched to a gene: 6. This CDR3 has 14 residues. CDR3 in amino acids: CASSIPDRNYGYTF. CDR3 nucleotides: TGTGCCAGTAGTATCCCGGACAGGAATTATGGCTACACCTTC.

The chain employs TRBV5-4 and TRBJ2-1, with D perhaps matching TRBD2 (6 bases). Germline CDR1 reads SGHNT; CDR2 reads YYREEE (reference sequence). The CDR3 runs to 15 residues. V was cut by 4 bases and J by 2 bases, with 13 bases left in between. The CDR3, as DNA: TGTGCCAGCAGCCCAGAACCGGGAGCCTACAATGAGCAGTTCTTC. Amino acid sequence: CASSPEPGAYNEQFF.

This rearrangement joins TRBV19 to TRBJ1-2, with TRBD1 identical over 10 bases. The CDR3 sequence is 15 residues long. CDR1 LNHDA and CDR2 SQIVND come from the germline V gene (reference sequence). V lost 3 bases, J lost 7 bases, and 8 bases stayed unmatched. CDR3 protein: CASSIQAGTGAGYTF. Here the CDR3 DNA reads TGTGCCAGTAGTATTCAAGCGGGGACAGGGGCTGGCTACACCTTC.

This chain links TRBV11-3 with TRBJ2-3; a weak D match, TRBD2 (5 bases). The CDR3 consists of 15 residues. Per germline, CDR1 SGHNT and CDR2 YENEEA. Trimming pared 5 bases from V and 3 bases from J, leaving 15 bases between. CDR3 sequence: CASSRHGSLTDTQYF. For the CDR3, the DNA is TGTGCCAGCAGCCGCCATGGGAGTTTGACAGATACGCAGTATTTT.

The rearrangement links TRBV10-3 to TRBJ1-1, with D possibly TRBD1 on 5 matching bases. The CDR3 spans 13 residues. Trimming left V 3 bases short and J 1 base short, with 6 bases between. Germline loops: CDR1 ENHRY, CDR2 SYGVKD. CDR3 protein: CAISDRANTEAFF. The CDR3 nucleotides are TGTGCCATCAGTGACAGGGCGAACACTGAAGCTTTCTTT.